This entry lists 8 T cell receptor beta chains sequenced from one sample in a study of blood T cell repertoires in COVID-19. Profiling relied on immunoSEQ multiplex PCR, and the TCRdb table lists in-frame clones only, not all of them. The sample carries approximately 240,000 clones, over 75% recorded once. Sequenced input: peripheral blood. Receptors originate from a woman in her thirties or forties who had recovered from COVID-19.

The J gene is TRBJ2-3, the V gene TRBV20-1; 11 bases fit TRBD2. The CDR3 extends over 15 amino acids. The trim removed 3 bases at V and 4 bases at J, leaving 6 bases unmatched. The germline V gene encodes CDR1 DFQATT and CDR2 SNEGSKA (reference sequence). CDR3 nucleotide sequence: TGCAGTGCTAGTATAGTAGCGGGAGGGTCAGATACGCAGTATTTT. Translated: CSASIVAGGSDTQYF.

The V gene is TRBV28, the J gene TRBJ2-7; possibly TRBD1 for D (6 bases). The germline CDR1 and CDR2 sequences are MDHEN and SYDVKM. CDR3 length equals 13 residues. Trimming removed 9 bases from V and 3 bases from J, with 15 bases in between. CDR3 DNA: TGTGCCAGTACAGGGTCCTACTACTACGAGCAGTACTTC. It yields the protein CASTGSYYYEQYF.

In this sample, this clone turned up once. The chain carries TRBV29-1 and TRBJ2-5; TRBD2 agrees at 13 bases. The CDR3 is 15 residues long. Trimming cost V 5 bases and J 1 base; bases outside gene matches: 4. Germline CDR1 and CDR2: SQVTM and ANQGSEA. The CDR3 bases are TGCAGCGTTTCGACTAGCGGGGGGTCCCAAGAGACCCAGTACTTC. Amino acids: CSVSTSGGSQETQYF.

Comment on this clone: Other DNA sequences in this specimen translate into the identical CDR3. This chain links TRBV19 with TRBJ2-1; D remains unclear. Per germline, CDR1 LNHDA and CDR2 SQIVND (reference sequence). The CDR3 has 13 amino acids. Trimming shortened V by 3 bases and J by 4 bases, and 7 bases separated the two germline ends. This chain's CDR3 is CASSISVYNEQFF. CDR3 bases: TGTGCCAGTAGTATTTCAGTATACAATGAGCAGTTCTTC.

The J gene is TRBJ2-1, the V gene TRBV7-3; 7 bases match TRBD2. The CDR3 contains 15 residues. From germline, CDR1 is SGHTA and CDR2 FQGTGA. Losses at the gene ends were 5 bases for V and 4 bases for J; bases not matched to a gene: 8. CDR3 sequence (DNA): TGTGCCAGCAGCCGGAGCGGGGCGAGGTACAATGAGCAGTTCTTC. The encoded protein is CASSRSGARYNEQFF.

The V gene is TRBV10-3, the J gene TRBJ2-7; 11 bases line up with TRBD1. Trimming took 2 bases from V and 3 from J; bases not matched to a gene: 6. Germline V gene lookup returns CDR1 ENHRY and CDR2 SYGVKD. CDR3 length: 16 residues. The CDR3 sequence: CAISEAPGTGGYEQYF. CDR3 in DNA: TGTGCCATCAGTGAGGCCCCTGGGACAGGGGGCTACGAGCAGTACTTC.

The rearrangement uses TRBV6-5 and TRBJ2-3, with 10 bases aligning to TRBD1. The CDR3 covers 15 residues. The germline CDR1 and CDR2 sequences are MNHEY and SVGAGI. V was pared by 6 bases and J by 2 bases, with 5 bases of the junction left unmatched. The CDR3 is CASRPGTGDTDTQYF. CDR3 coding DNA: TGTGCCAGCAGGCCCGGGACAGGGGACACAGATACGCAGTATTTT.

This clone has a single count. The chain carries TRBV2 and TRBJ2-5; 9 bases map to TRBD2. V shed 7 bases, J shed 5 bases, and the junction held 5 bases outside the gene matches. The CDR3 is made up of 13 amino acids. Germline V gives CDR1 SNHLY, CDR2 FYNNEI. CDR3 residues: CASTSGGSETQYF. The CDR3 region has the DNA TGTGCCAGCACGAGCGGGGGGTCGGAGACCCAGTACTTC. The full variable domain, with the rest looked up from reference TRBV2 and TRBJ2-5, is EPEVTQTPSHQVTQMGQEVILRCVPISNHLYFYWYRQILGQKVEFLVSFYNNEISEKSEIFDDQFSVERPDGSNFTLKIRSTKLEDSAMYFCASTSGGSETQYFGPGTRLLVL.